This TCR beta chain emerged from a study of blood T cell repertoires in COVID-19. Study-wide context: Sites in the United States, Italy and Spain provided acute and convalescent COVID-19 samples.

During active infection, Seattle patients enrolled and were then monitored through disease. Authors' analysis steps: Researchers report that nucleated cell counts were estimated from reference gene primer amplification. Sequencing used immunoSEQ multiplex PCR; TCRdb keeps in-frame clones, though not all of them. The DNA was the basis for D and trimming; V, J and clone size are from that table. The sample yields about 370,000 clones, about 89% seen once. Germline CDR1 LGHDT, CDR2 YNNKEL (reference sequence). The CDR3 is 14 residues long. Trimming removed 3 bases at V and 3 bases at J, with 12 bases between.

Sample: peripheral blood. This receptor was identified in a woman between 25 and 40 years old with COVID-19, enrolled during active disease. The chain joins TRBV3-1 (or the pseudogene TRBV3-2) to TRBJ2-7, with D perhaps matching TRBD1 (6 bases). DNA for the CDR3: TGTGCCAGCAGCCACAGGGGTTGGGGCTACGAGCAGTACTTC. Encoded protein: CASSHRGWGYEQYF.